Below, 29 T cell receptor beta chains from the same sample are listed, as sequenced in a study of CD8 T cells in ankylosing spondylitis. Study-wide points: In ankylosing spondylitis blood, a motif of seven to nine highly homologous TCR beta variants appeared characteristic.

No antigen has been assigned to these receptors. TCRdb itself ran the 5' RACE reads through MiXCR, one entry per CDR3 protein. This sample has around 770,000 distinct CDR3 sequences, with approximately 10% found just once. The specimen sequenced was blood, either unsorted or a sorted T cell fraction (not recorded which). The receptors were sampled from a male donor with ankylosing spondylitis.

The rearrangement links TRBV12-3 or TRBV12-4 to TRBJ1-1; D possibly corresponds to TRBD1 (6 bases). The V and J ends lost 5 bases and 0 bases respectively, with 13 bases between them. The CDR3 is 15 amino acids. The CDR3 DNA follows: TGTGCCAGCAGTCCCAGGGGCACGATGAACACTGAAGCTTTCTTT. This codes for CASSPRGTMNTEAFF.

The CDR3 region is CASSQEDKNPDTQYF. The CDR3 DNA reads as TGCGCCAGCAGCCAAGAGGACAAGAATCCAGATACGCAGTATTTT. The rearrangement uses TRBV4-3 and TRBJ2-3; TRBD1 might be the D (5 bases). Germline-derived CDR1 and CDR2 are LGHNA and YSLEER. This CDR3 region has 15 residues. Trimming cost V 0 bases and J 4 bases, with 11 bases left between them.

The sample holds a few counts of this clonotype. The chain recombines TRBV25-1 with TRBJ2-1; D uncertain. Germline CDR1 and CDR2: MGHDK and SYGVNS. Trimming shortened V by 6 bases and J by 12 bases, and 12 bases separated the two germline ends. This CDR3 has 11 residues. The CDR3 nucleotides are TGTGCCAGCAGATGGACCGCGACGCAGTTCTTC. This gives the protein CASRWTATQFF.

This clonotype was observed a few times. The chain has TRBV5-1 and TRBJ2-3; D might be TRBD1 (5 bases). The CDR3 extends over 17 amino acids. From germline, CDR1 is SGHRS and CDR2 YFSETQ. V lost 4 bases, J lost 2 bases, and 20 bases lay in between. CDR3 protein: CASSRARQKPDTDTQYF. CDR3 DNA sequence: TGCGCCAGCAGCAGAGCACGACAGAAACCAGACACAGATACGCAGTATTTT.

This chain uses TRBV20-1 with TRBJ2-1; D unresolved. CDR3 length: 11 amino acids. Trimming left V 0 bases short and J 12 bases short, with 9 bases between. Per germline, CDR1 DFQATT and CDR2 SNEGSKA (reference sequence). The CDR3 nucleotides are TGCAGTGCTAGAGATAGGGCAAGGCAGTTCTTC. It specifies CSARDRARQFF.

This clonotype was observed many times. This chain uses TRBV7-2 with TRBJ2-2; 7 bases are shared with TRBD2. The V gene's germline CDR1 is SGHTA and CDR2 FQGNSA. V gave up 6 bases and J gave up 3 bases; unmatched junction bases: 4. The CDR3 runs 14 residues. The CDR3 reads CASRGLVYTGELFF. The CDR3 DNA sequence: TGTGCCAGCAGAGGACTAGTCTACACCGGGGAGCTGTTTTTT.

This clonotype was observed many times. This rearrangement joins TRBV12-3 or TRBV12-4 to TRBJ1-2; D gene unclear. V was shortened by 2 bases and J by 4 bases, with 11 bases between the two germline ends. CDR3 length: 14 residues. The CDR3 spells CASSLMGKLYGYTF. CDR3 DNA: TGTGCCAGCAGTTTAATGGGGAAACTCTATGGCTACACCTTC.

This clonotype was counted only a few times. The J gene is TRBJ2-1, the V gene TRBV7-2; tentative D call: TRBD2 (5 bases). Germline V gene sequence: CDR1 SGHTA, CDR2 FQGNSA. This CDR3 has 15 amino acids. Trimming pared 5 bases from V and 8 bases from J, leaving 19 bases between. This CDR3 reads CASSRSGSPEDEQFF. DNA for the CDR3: TGTGCCAGCAGCCGATCGGGTTCTCCGGAGGATGAGCAGTTCTTC.

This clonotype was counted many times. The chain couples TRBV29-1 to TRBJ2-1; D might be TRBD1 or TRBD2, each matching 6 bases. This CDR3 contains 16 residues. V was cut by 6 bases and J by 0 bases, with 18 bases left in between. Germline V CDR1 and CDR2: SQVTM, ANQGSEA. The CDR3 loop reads CSVAGGGWSSYNEQFF. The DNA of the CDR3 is TGCAGCGTCGCCGGGGGCGGGTGGAGCTCCTACAATGAGCAGTTCTTC.

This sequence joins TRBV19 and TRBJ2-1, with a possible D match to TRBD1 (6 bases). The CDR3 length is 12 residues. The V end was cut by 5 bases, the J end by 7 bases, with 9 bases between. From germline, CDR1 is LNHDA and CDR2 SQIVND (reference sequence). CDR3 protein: CASSWDTNEQFF. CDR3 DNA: TGTGCCAGTAGTTGGGACACGAATGAGCAGTTCTTC.

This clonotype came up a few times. DNA of the CDR3: TGCAGTGGGACAGTCCCAGGGACAGATACGCAGTATTTT. Its protein product is CSGTVPGTDTQYF. V is TRBV20-1 and J is TRBJ2-3, with D tentatively TRBD1 (6 bases). Germline V CDR1 and CDR2: DFQATT, SNEGSKA (reference sequence). CDR3 length: 13 amino acids. Trimming left V 7 bases short and J 3 bases short, with 14 bases between.

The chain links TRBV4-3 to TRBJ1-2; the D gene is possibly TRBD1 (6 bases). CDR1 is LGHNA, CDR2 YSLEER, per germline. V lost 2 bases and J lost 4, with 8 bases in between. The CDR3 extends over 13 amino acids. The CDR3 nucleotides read TGCGCCAGCAGCCAACCCAGGGGCTATGGCTACACCTTC. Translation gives CASSQPRGYGYTF.

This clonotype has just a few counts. The CDR3 is CARPQEPGPGNEQYF. The CDR3 DNA sequence: TGTGCCCGCCCGCAGGAGCCAGGGCCAGGAAACGAGCAGTACTTC. The chain carries TRBV27 and TRBJ2-7; D might be TRBD1 (5 bases). Deletions cut 11 bases from V and 5 bases from J, with 25 bases between. In germline, CDR1 is MNHEY, CDR2 SMNVEV (reference sequence). CDR3 length: 15 residues.

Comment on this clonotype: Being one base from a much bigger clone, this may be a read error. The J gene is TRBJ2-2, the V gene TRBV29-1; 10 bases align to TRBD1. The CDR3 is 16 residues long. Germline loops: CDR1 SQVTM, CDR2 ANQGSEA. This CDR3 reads CSAARDRGLRNGELFF. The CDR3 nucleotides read TGCAGTGCAGCCCGGGACAGGGGTTTGCGCAACGGGGAGCTGTTTTTT.

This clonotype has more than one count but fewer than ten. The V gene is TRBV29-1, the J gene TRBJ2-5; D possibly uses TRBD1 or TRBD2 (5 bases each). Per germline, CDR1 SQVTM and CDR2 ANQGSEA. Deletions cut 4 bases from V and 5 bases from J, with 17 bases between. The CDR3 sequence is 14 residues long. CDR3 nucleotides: TGCAGCGTTGCCCCCAGTGGGGGATGGGAGACCCAGTACTTC. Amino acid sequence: CSVAPSGGWETQYF. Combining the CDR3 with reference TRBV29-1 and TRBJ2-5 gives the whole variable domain SAVISQKPSRDICQRGTSLTIQCQVDSQVTMMFWYRQQPGQSLTLIATANQGSEATYESGFVIDKFPISRPNLTFSTLTVSNMSPEDSSIYLCSVAPSGGWETQYFGPGTRLLVL.

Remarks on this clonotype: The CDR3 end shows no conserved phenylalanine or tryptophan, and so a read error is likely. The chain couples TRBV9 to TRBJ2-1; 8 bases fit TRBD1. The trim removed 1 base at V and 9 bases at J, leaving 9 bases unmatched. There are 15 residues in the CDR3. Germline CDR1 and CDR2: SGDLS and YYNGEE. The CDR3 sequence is CASSVRFGQGGEQFI. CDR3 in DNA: TGTGCCAGCAGCGTAAGATTTGGACAGGGAGGTGAGCAGTTCATC.

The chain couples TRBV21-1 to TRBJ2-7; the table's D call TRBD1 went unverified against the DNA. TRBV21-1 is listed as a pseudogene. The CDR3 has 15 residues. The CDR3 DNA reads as TGTGCCAGCACTGAACCTCGGGGCTGGATAGACGAGCAGTACTTC. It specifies CASTEPRGWIDEQYF.

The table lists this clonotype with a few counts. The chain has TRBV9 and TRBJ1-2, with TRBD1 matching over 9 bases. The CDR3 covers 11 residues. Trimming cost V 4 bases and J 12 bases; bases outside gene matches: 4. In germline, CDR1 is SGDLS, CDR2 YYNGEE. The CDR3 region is CASSRDREDTF. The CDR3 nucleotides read TGTGCCAGCAGCAGGGACAGGGAAGACACCTTC.

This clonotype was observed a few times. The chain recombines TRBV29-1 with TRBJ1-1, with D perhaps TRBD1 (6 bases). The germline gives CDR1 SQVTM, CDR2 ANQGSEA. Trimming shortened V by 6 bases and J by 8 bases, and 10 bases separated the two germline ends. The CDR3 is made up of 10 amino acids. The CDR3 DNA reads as TGCAGCGTGGGGGCGTTAGAAGCTTTCTTT. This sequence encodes CSVGALEAFF.

The CDR3 sequence is CASSLRLALQDTQYF. CDR3 in DNA: TGTGCCAGCAGCCTCCGACTCGCCCTACAGGATACGCAGTATTTT. V and J are TRBV12-3 or TRBV12-4 and TRBJ2-3, with D unresolved. Between the trimmed V and J ends, which lost 6 bases and 6 bases, there was a span of 19 bases. The CDR3 covers 15 residues.

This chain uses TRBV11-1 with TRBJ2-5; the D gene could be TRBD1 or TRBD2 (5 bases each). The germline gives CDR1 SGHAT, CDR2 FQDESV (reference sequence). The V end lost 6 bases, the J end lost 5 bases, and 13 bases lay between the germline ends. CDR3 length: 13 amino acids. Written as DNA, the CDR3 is TGTGCCAGCAGGCGAGGGGAGATGGAGACCCAGTACTTC. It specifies CASRRGEMETQYF.

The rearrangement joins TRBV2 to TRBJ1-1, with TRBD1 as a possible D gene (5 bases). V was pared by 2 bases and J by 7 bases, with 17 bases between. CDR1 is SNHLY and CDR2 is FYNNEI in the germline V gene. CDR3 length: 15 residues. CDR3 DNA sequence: TGTGCCAGCAGTGAAAGAAGGGGCCGGAGGGATGAAGCTTTCTTT. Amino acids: CASSERRGRRDEAFF.

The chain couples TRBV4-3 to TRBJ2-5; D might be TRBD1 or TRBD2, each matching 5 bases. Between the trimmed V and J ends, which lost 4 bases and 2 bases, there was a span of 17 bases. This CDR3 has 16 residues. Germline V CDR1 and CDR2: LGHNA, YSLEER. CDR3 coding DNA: TGCGCCAGCAGCCTTTCTTCAGGGACGTCACAAGAGACCCAGTACTTC. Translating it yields CASSLSSGTSQETQYF.

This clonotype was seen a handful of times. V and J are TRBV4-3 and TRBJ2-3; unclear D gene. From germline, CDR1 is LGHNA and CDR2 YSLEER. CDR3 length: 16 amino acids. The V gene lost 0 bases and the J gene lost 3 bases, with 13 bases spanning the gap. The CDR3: CASSQELRRSTDTQYF. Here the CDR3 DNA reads TGCGCCAGCAGCCAAGAACTACGGCGGAGTACAGATACGCAGTATTTT.

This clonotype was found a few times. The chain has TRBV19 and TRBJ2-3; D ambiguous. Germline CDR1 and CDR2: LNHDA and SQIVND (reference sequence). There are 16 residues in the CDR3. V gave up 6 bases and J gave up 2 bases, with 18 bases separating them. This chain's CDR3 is CASSLSGLRPTDTQYF. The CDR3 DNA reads TGTGCCAGTAGCCTGTCCGGTTTGCGGCCCACAGATACGCAGTATTTT.

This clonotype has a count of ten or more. Written as DNA, the CDR3 is TGCGCCAGCAGCTTGCGCGTGGGGGCTGGCGAGCAGTACTTC. Protein product: CASSLRVGAGEQYF. This chain connects TRBV5-1 to TRBJ2-7, with a tentative D call TRBD1 (6 bases). The germline V gene encodes CDR1 SGHRS and CDR2 YFSETQ. This CDR3 contains 14 residues. Trimming took 1 base from V and 6 from J, leaving 14 bases between them.

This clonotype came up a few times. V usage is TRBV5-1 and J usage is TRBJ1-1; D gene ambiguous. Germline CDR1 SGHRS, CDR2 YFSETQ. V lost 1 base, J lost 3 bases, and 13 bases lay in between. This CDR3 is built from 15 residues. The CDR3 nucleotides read TGCGCCAGCAGCTTGCGATCCGCCGGGGACACTGAAGCTTTCTTT. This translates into CASSLRSAGDTEAFF.

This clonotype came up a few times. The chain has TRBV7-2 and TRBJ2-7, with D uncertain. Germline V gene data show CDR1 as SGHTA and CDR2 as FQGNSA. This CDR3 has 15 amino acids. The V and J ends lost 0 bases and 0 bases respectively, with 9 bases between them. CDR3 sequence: CASSLAPDVSYEQYF. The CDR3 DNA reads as TGTGCCAGCAGCTTAGCGCCGGACGTCTCCTACGAGCAGTACTTC.

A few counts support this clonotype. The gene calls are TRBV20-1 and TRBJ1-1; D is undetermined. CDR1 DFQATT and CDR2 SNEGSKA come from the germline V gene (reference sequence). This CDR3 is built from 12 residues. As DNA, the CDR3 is TGCAGGGGGATGCGCAGGAACACTGAAGCTTTCTTT. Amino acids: CRGMRRNTEAFF.